This T cell receptor beta chain was identified in a study of siplizumab effects on memory and regulatory T cells. Comments on this clone: Its specificity is not known.

In germline, CDR1 is SGHRS, CDR2 YFSETQ. CDR3 length: 17 amino acids. V lost 4 bases, J lost 0 bases, and 18 bases lay in between. Assay: immunoSEQ multiplex PCR; the TCRdb copy retains only in-frame clones and omits some. This sample has tens of thousands of clones; about 94% occur once, and the top ten carry around 0.3%. General observations from the study: Roughly 75-97% of dividing CD4+ or CD8+ clones were without an attributable naive or memory phenotype. Alloreactive clones mapping to unstimulated subsets formed only a minor fraction.

The TCR comes from a human donor in good health. The sample comprised non-Treg CD4+ T cells sorted from blood. V and J are TRBV5-1 and TRBJ2-3; D is perhaps TRBD2 (7 bases). CDR3 sequence: CASSLPPRGPSTDTQYF. The CDR3 DNA reads as TGCGCCAGCAGCCTCCCCCCGCGGGGGCCAAGCACAGATACGCAGTATTTT.